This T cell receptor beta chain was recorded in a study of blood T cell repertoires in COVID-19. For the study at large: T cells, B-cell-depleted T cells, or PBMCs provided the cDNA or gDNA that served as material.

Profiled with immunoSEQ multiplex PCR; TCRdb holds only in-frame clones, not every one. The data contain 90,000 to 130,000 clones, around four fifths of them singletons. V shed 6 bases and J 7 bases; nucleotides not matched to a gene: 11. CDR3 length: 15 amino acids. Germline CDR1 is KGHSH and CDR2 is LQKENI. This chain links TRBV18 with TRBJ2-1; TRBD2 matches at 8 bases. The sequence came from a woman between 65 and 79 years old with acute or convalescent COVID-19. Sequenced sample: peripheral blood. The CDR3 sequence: CASSVTGTRGNEQFF. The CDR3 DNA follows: TGTGCCAGCTCCGTAACCGGGACTAGGGGAAATGAGCAGTTCTTC.